This TCR beta chain was sequenced for a study of cytomegalovirus exposure and HLA in healthy donors. The study, taken as a whole, reports: After further analysis at a later stage, 16,951 TCR beta sequences were associated with HLA alleles at 0.05 false discovery rate. 150 to 200 TCR beta chains were listed as cytomegalovirus-associated.

This clone showed up just a few times. What it recognizes is unknown. Researchers ran the PCR with 60 Vbeta and 13 Jbeta primers. Here immunoSEQ multiplex PCR was the method, and the copy in TCRdb shows in-frame clones only, minus some. The top ten clones hold roughly 10% of a sample with about 52,000 clones, around three fifths of them seen once. The V end lost 5 bases, the J end lost 7 bases, and 17 bases lay between the germline ends. The CDR3 is made up of 14 amino acids. The germline V gene has CDR1 SGHAT and CDR2 FQNNGV. This TCR was sampled from a human donor in good health. This chain connects TRBV11-2 to TRBJ1-2, with unresolved D. The sequenced material came from PBMCs. The DNA of the CDR3 is TGTGCCAGCAGCCAAACCTCGACACGATCTGGCTACACCTTC. Protein product: CASSQTSTRSGYTF.